A single sample gave rise to the 25 T cell receptor beta chains below, sequenced in a study of read filtering for tumor transcriptome and immune sequencing. The library was built from roughly 400 ng RNA with molecular barcoded adaptors for alpha/delta and beta/gamma chains. TCRdb re-called the reads with MiXCR, one entry per CDR3 protein. The sample yields 130,000 or so distinct CDR3 sequences, roughly an eighth seen once. The specimen was a population of CD138-negative cells sorted from bone marrow. The receptors were sampled from a donor older than 35 with multiple myeloma.

This clonotype was counted ten times or more. This chain uses TRBV29-1 with TRBJ2-2; 7 bases fit TRBD1. Germline loops: CDR1 SQVTM, CDR2 ANQGSEA. V lost 0 bases, J lost 4 bases, and 5 bases stayed unmatched. This CDR3 is built from 15 residues. The chain's CDR3 is CSVEDEGAPTGELFF. The CDR3 DNA is TGCAGCGTTGAAGACGAGGGGGCGCCCACCGGGGAGCTGTTTTTT.

In this sample, this clonotype turned up many times. The chain has TRBV7-9 and TRBJ2-5, with D possibly matching TRBD2 (5 bases). The length of the CDR3 is 14 residues. Germline assignment: CDR1 SEHNR and CDR2 FQNEAQ (reference sequence). With 4 bases removed from V and 1 base from J, the gap between germline ends came to 10 bases. The CDR3 reads CASSSASLQETQYF. CDR3 sequence (DNA): TGTGCCAGCAGCTCCGCTAGCCTCCAAGAGACCCAGTACTTC.

As for this clonotype: This may arise from a read error, as a much more abundant clone is one base away. The V and J genes are TRBV12-3 or TRBV12-4 and TRBJ2-1, with D possibly matching TRBD2 (5 bases). The CDR3 runs 16 residues. The CDR3 DNA reads TGTGCCAGCAGTTTAGGTCGGGGAGTCACCTACGATGAGCAGTTCTTC. It yields the protein CASSLGRGVTYDEQFF.

This clonotype was seen more than once but under ten times. The chain joins TRBV4-1 to TRBJ1-2; D might be TRBD1 (6 bases). The CDR3 is 13 amino acids. V lost 2 bases, J lost 4 bases, and 8 bases lay in between. Germline V lookup: CDR1 MGHRA, CDR2 YSYEKL. CDR3 bases: TGCGCCAGCAGCCAAACAGGGCTCTATGGCTACACCTTC. Its translation: CASSQTGLYGYTF.

Ten or more counts support this clonotype. The chain employs TRBV11-2 and TRBJ2-1; D is unresolved. Trimming pared 4 bases from V and 0 bases from J, leaving 13 bases between. The germline V gene encodes CDR1 SGHAT and CDR2 FQNNGV. The CDR3 is 16 amino acids. CDR3 region: CASSSFPRVSYNEQFF. CDR3 in DNA: TGTGCCAGCAGCTCCTTCCCTAGGGTCTCCTACAATGAGCAGTTCTTC.

V gene TRBV10-2 combines with J gene TRBJ2-2; TRBD1 is a possible D gene (5 bases). Germline V gene data show CDR1 as WSHSY and CDR2 as SAAADI. V was cut by 7 bases and J by 5 bases, with 14 bases left in between. The CDR3 is 14 residues long. The CDR3 region is CASTGRVRTGELFF. CDR3 in DNA: TGCGCCAGCACCGGCAGGGTCCGAACCGGGGAGCTGTTTTTT.

This clonotype was seen ten or more times. The V and J genes are TRBV4-3 and TRBJ2-7; D is unresolved. The V gene's germline CDR1 is LGHNA and CDR2 YSLEER. V dropped 0 bases and J dropped 2 bases, with 17 bases sitting between them. The CDR3 is 17 residues long. For the CDR3, the DNA is TGCGCCAGCAGCCAAGAACACCGGGCCAGCCTTCCCTACGAGCAGTACTTC. As protein: CASSQEHRASLPYEQYF.

This clonotype appeared a few times. The chain links TRBV20-1 to TRBJ2-3; a weak D match, TRBD2 (6 bases). The length of the CDR3 is 14 residues. Looked up from germline, CDR1 is DFQATT and CDR2 is SNEGSKA (reference sequence). V was shortened by 5 bases and J by 0 bases, with 12 bases between the two germline ends. CDR3 nucleotides: TGCAGTGCTCGGGGGATAGCTAGCACAGATACGCAGTATTTT. Translated: CSARGIASTDTQYF.

Of note for this clonotype: A far larger clone is just one base off, so this is likely a read error. This sequence joins TRBV5-3 and TRBJ1-5; a weak D match, TRBD1 (5 bases). Being an ORF, TRBV5-3 has a function that is uncertain. The CDR3 contains 14 residues. V was cut by 4 bases and J by 2 bases, with 10 bases left in between. This chain's CDR3 is CARSPWGGNQPQHF. The CDR3 DNA reads as TGTGCCAGAAGCCCCTGGGGGGGCAATCAGCCCCAGCATTTT.

The chain joins TRBV5-6 to TRBJ1-5; 7 bases are a match to TRBD1. The germline gives CDR1 SGHDT, CDR2 YYEEEE. The CDR3 sequence is 13 residues long. V shed 4 bases, J shed 4 bases, and the junction held 2 bases outside the gene matches. Written as DNA, the CDR3 is TGTGCCAGCAGCGCGACAGGGAATCAGCCCCAGCATTTT. Encoded protein: CASSATGNQPQHF.

V and J are TRBV12-3 or TRBV12-4 and TRBJ2-6; D is uncertain. CDR3 length: 18 residues. The ends were cut back, 8 bases at V and 0 bases at J, with 20 bases in the middle. The chain's CDR3 is CASLASGSPLSGANVLTF. The CDR3, as DNA: TGTGCCAGCTTGGCCAGTGGGTCCCCCCTCTCTGGGGCCAACGTCCTGACTTTC.

In this sample, this clonotype turned up many times. The chain has TRBV29-1 and TRBJ2-1; the match to TRBD2 covers 9 bases. Germline CDR1 reads SQVTM; CDR2 reads ANQGSEA. Germline trimming cut 7 bases from V and 6 bases from J; bases unmatched to any gene: 13. The CDR3 covers 15 residues. CDR3 DNA sequence: TGCAGCGGGGGGGGCCCTGGGACTAGCACCAATGAGCAGTTCTTC. This codes for CSGGGPGTSTNEQFF.

At least ten counts were recorded for this clonotype. The CDR3, as DNA: TGTGCCAGCAGCTTAGAGGCACTAGCGAACCACTACAATGAGCAGTTCTTC. This sequence encodes CASSLEALANHYNEQFF. The chain carries TRBV11-1 and TRBJ2-1, with 7 bases that match TRBD2. The germline gives CDR1 SGHAT, CDR2 FQDESV (reference sequence). CDR3 length: 17 amino acids. Trimming at V came to 1 base and at J to 3 bases, leaving 9 bases not matched to a gene.

The chain employs TRBV5-1 and TRBJ2-6, with D uncertain. V lost 1 base, J lost 1 base, and 12 bases lay in between. CDR1 and CDR2 (germline): SGHRS, YFSETQ. The CDR3 contains 17 residues. CDR3 coding DNA: TGCGCCAGCAGCTTGTTGGGGTCGGAATCTGGGGCCAACGTCCTGACTTTC. Its translation is CASSLLGSESGANVLTF.

Notes on this clonotype: A much bigger clone sits one base away, suggesting this may be a read error. This sequence joins TRBV28 and TRBJ2-4, with 9 positions matching TRBD2. The CDR3 runs to 14 residues. Germline V CDR1 and CDR2: MDHEN, SYDVKM. The CDR3 nucleotides are TGTGCCAGACGGGTAGCGGGAGCCAAAAACATTCGGTACTTC. Amino acid sequence: CARRVAGAKNIRYF.

Ten or more counts support this clonotype. The chain carries TRBV3-1 and TRBJ2-3; D gene unclear. Germline values: CDR1 LGHDT, CDR2 YNNKEL (reference sequence). The CDR3 runs 14 residues. V was cut by 4 bases and J by 6 bases, with 14 bases left in between. The CDR3 region has the DNA TGTGCCAGCAGCCCGCGACCTTATCCCGATACGCAGTATTTT. Residues: CASSPRPYPDTQYF.

This clonotype was recorded only once. The chain employs TRBV6-5 and TRBJ2-3; maybe TRBD1 (5 bases). V was cut by 4 bases and J by 2 bases, with 16 bases left in between. This CDR3 is built from 16 residues. The germline CDR1 and CDR2 sequences are MNHEY and SVGAGI. The CDR3 is CASSLGLSRITDTQYF. As DNA, the CDR3 is TGTGCCAGCAGTTTGGGGCTAAGCAGGATCACAGATACGCAGTATTTT.

This clonotype has a single count. A read error may explain this, as a much larger clone is one base away. The chain carries TRBV2 and TRBJ1-2; TRBD1 matches 8 bases. The CDR3 is 13 residues long. Germline V gives CDR1 SNHLY, CDR2 FYNNEI. The CDR3 loop is CAGRADREYGYTF. CDR3 sequence (DNA): TGTGCCGGCAGGGCGGACAGGGAGTATGGCTACACCTTC. The variable domain in full, with the rest retrieved from reference TRBV2 and TRBJ1-2, is EPEVTQTPSHQVTQMGQEVILRCVPISNHLYFYWYRQILGQKVEFLVSFYNNEISEKSEIFDDQFSVERPDGSNFTLKIRSTKLEDSAMYFCAGRADREYGYTFGSGTRLTVV.

This clonotype was seen repeatedly, ten times or more. This chain uses TRBV12-3 or TRBV12-4 with TRBJ2-3; 8 bases map to TRBD1. V lost 4 bases, J lost 5 bases, and 11 bases stayed unmatched. There are 16 residues in the CDR3. CDR3 residues: CASSSPDREFGDTQYF. In DNA form, the CDR3 reads TGTGCCAGCAGTTCGCCGGACAGGGAGTTCGGAGATACGCAGTATTTT.

This clonotype was detected ten times or more. The chain carries TRBV19 and TRBJ2-7; D remains ambiguous. Germline CDR1 is LNHDA and CDR2 is SQIVND (reference sequence). Trimming left V 1 base short and J 6 bases short, with 7 bases between. The CDR3 sequence is 12 residues long. CDR3 region: CASSIGSSEQYF. The CDR3 DNA follows: TGTGCCAGTAGTATAGGAAGTAGCGAGCAGTACTTC.

This clonotype was counted at least ten times. The rearrangement links TRBV5-1 to TRBJ2-1; tentatively, D is TRBD2 (5 bases). The CDR3 contains 15 residues. The germline V gene encodes CDR1 SGHRS and CDR2 YFSETQ. The V end was cut by 3 bases, the J end by 0 bases, with 10 bases between. CDR3 coding DNA: TGCGCCAGCAGCTGGACTGATAGCTCCTACAATGAGCAGTTCTTC. Amino acids: CASSWTDSSYNEQFF.

This clonotype was seen repeatedly, ten times or more. This chain connects TRBV4-1 to TRBJ2-7, with D maybe TRBD2 (5 bases). V lost 0 bases and J lost 7, with 28 bases in between. Germline V gives CDR1 MGHRA, CDR2 YSYEKL. The length of the CDR3 is 19 residues. CDR3 in amino acids: CASSQDGDPTRALSREQYF. CDR3 bases: TGCGCCAGCAGCCAAGATGGAGACCCGACGCGGGCTTTGTCCCGGGAGCAGTACTTC.

Points on this clonotype: This may stem from a read error, because a much larger clone lies one nucleotide away. This chain uses TRBV6-5 with TRBJ2-3; D unclear. The germline V gene has CDR1 MNHEY and CDR2 SVGAGI. The CDR3 totals 12 residues. CDR3 in amino acids: CATSDPSGTRYF. The CDR3 DNA reads as TGTGCCACCTCGGACCCATCGGGTACGCGGTATTTT.

The sample holds a few counts of this clonotype. The gene calls are TRBV7-9 and TRBJ2-5; a weak D match, TRBD1 (7 bases). V dropped 5 bases and J dropped 3 bases, with 16 bases sitting between them. CDR1 is SEHNR and CDR2 is FQNEAQ in the germline V gene (reference sequence). This CDR3 contains 15 residues. The CDR3 coding sequence is TGTGCCAGCAGCAAAAACAGGGGCGGGGAAGAGACCCAGTACTTC. Amino acids: CASSKNRGGEETQYF.

This clonotype has at least ten counts. This chain uses TRBV27 with TRBJ2-1; D possibly corresponds to TRBD2 (5 bases). CDR1 MNHEY and CDR2 SMNVEV come from the germline V gene (reference sequence). V was clipped by 3 bases and J by 0 bases, with 6 bases between them. The CDR3 is made up of 14 amino acids. The chain's CDR3 is CASSLRVSYNEQFF. CDR3 coding DNA: TGTGCCAGCAGTTTGAGGGTCTCCTACAATGAGCAGTTCTTC.